This T cell receptor beta chain was sequenced during a study of CD8 T cells in ankylosing spondylitis. The study, taken as a whole, reports: Fewer than 10 highly homologous variants formed a TCR beta motif that appeared characteristic of ankylosing spondylitis blood. Within peripheral blood, clones linked to disease were CD8+ and relatively rare. As reported, disease-linked clones showed significant enrichment in matched ankylosing spondylitis synovial fluid. Some of the motif variants had earlier been found in reactive arthritis patients' fluid and blood.

From germline, CDR1 is SEHNR and CDR2 FQNEAQ (reference sequence). CDR3 length: 15 amino acids. V shed 2 bases and J shed 1 base, with 10 bases lying between them. Each TCR beta library was made by quantitative 5'-RACE that incorporated molecular barcodes. TCRdb used MiXCR to reprocess the 5' RACE reads, holding one entry per CDR3 protein. The profile shows about 420,000 distinct CDR3 sequences, about a fifth of them singletons. The table lists this clonotype with a few counts. Its antigen is unknown. This TCR was recovered from a male donor with ankylosing spondylitis. Source material: blood, either unsorted or a sorted T cell fraction (not recorded which). J is TRBJ2-3 and V is TRBV7-9; D possibly uses TRBD1 or TRBD2 (5 bases each). CDR3 bases: TGTGCCAGCAGCTTATCGCAGGGAGGCACAGATACGCAGTATTTT. Translated: CASSLSQGGTDTQYF. Variable domain in full (rest from reference TRBV7-9 and TRBJ2-3): DTGVSQNPRHKITKRGQNVTFRCDPISEHNRLYWYRQTLGQGPEFLTYFQNEAQLEKSRLLSDRFSAERPKGSFSTLEIQRTEQGDSAMYLCASSLSQGGTDTQYFGPGTRLTVL.